The clone carrying this TCR beta chain was counted ten times or more. Its antigen is as yet unknown. Preparation of the TCRbeta library used unique molecular identifiers. TCRdb passed the PCR reads through MiXCR, listing each CDR3 protein once. The repertoire holds 85,000 to 120,000 distinct CDR3 sequences, with 5% to 6% as singletons. The entry originates in a study of T-cell reconstitution after alpha-beta-depleted transplantation in children. Study-level points and caveats: Reportedly, roughly two months post-transplant, alpha-beta T cells arose from several hundred expanded graft clones. Among T cells one year after transplant, newly produced cells accounted for most counts and diversity. From surviving recipient T cells and thymic progenitors came the high day-60 TCRbeta diversity observed in some patients.

The CDR3 totals 13 residues. V was shortened by 2 bases and J by 8 bases, with 12 bases between the two germline ends. The J gene is TRBJ1-2, the V gene TRBV12-3 or TRBV12-4; unclear D gene. The source of this sequence is a female patient aged 2-9 years who had a stem cell transplant for Fanconi anemia, so the T cells may come from the graft donor. Sequenced here: PBMCs, mostly from graft donor cells, sampled 60 days after TCRalphabeta/CD19-depleted stem cell transplant. In DNA, the CDR3 is TGTGCCAGCAGTTTAAGGGCCGGCGGAGGCTACACCTTC. It is translated as CASSLRAGGGYTF.